A selection of T cell receptor beta chains follows, all from one sample in a study of early T cells in non-severe SARS-CoV-2 infection. Using its own MiXCR run on the 5' RACE reads, TCRdb lists one record per CDR3 protein. Of fewer than 100,000 distinct CDR3 sequences listed, approximately 15% were seen once; the top ten hold about 3%. The sample was whole blood. These receptors all come from an adult who was a healthcare worker with PCR-confirmed SARS-CoV-2 infection or an uninfected control (not recorded which). Each CDR3 is given with its conserved first and last residue. D genes are given only for firm matches. The listing skips clone size in some rows; elsewhere it reads once, few, many or a size class.

clone_size,v_call,d_call,j_call,cdr3_aa,cdr3_nt
.,TRBV25-1,TRBD1,TRBJ1-2,CASSEITGGNGYTF,TGTGCCAGCAGTGAGATAACAGGGGGCAACGGCTACACCTTC
.,TRBV6-5,.,TRBJ1-1,CASSGGGTTEAFF,TGTGCCAGCAGTGGGGGCGGGACCACTGAAGCTTTCTTT
.,TRBV6-6,.,TRBJ1-6,CASSFRTTIRVNSPLHF,TGTGCCAGCAGTTTCCGGACGACTATAAGAGTTAATTCACCCCTCCACTTT
many,TRBV19,TRBD1,TRBJ2-1,CASKRTGAATYNEQFF,TGTGCCAGTAAAAGGACAGGGGCCGCGACCTACAATGAGCAGTTCTTC
.,TRBV5-1,.,TRBJ2-6,CASSSRSSSGANVLTF,TGCGCCAGCAGCTCGCGTTCCAGCTCTGGGGCCAACGTCCTGACTTTC
few,TRBV7-2,.,TRBJ2-7,CASSLAGESLAYEQYF,TGTGCCAGCAGCTTAGCGGGGGAAAGCTTGGCCTACGAGCAGTACTTC
.,TRBV20-1,TRBD1,TRBJ2-1,CSAEDRDPSSYNEQFF,TGCAGTGCGGAGGACAGGGACCCTAGCTCCTACAATGAGCAGTTCTTC
.,TRBV7-2,.,TRBJ1-6,CASSLTGRSPLHF,TGTGCCAGCAGCTTAACAGGGCGTTCACCCCTCCACTTT
.,TRBV3-1,.,TRBJ2-7,CASSQEGYYEQYF,TGTGCCAGCAGCCAAGAGGGATACTACGAGCAGTACTTC
.,TRBV29-1,.,TRBJ2-5,CSVVQGAETQYF,TGCAGCGTGGTCCAGGGTGCAGAGACCCAGTACTTC
many,TRBV28,TRBD2,TRBJ2-1,CASSLVAGLRGEQFF,TGTGCCAGCAGTTTAGTAGCGGGGCTGCGGGGAGAGCAGTTCTTC
few,TRBV7-9,.,TRBJ1-4,CASSSGGRNEKLFF,TGTGCCAGCAGTTCCGGCGGAAGAAATGAAAAACTGTTTTTT
few,TRBV30,.,TRBJ1-3,CAWSQAISGNTIYF,TGTGCCTGGAGTCAGGCAATCTCTGGAAACACCATATATTTT
.,TRBV20-1,.,TRBJ2-7,CSARERVTYEQYF,TGCAGTGCTAGAGAAAGAGTTACCTACGAGCAGTACTTC
.,TRBV28,.,TRBJ2-7,CASTTPAGEQYF,TGTGCCAGCACCACACCCGCCGGTGAGCAGTACTTC
.,TRBV29-1,TRBD1,TRBJ2-1,CSVVFRGQALYNEQFF,TGCAGCGTTGTATTCAGGGGACAGGCCCTCTACAATGAGCAGTTCTTC
many,TRBV18,.,TRBJ1-1,CASSPLSGGNTEAFF,TGTGCCAGCTCACCCCTCAGTGGGGGAAACACTGAAGCTTTCTTT
medium-sized,TRBV7-6,TRBD2,TRBJ2-1,CASSTRLAVNNEQFF,TGTGCCAGCAGCACCCGACTAGCGGTTAACAATGAGCAGTTCTTC
few,TRBV27,.,TRBJ2-2,CASKLEGSPWNTGELFF,TGTGCCAGCAAACTAGAAGGCAGCCCATGGAACACCGGGGAGCTGTTTTTT
.,TRBV2,TRBD1,TRBJ1-3,CASSSGQPGSGNTIYF,TGTGCCAGCAGCTCGGGACAGCCGGGATCTGGAAACACCATATATTTT
few,TRBV18,.,TRBJ1-1,CASSRDGMNTEAFF,TGTGCCAGCTCAAGGGACGGGATGAACACTGAAGCTTTCTTT
once,TRBV12-3/TRBV12-4,TRBD2,TRBJ2-7,CASSPSGSLYEQYF,TGTGCCAGCAGCCCGAGCGGGAGTCTCTACGAGCAGTACTTC
few,TRBV10-3,.,TRBJ2-3,CAISEPPRDKLPVTDTQYF,TGTGCCATCAGTGAGCCACCCCGGGACAAGCTGCCCGTCACAGATACGCAGTATTTT
.,TRBV5-1,.,TRBJ2-1,CASSLTSYNEQFF,TGCGCCAGCAGCCTTACTAGCTACAATGAGCAGTTCTTC
.,TRBV10-3,.,TRBJ1-2,CAISSDRWYGYTF,TGTGCCATCAGCTCTGACCGCTGGTATGGCTACACCTTC
few,TRBV3-1,.,TRBJ2-5,CATDPGLDGTQYF,TGTGCCACCGATCCGGGACTGGACGGGACCCAGTACTTC
.,TRBV7-3,.,TRBJ2-2,CASSLPGIGELFF,TGTGCCAGCAGCTTACCCGGAATCGGGGAGCTGTTTTTT
.,TRBV7-2,TRBD2,TRBJ2-1,CASTRTSGNEQFF,TGTGCCAGCACCCGTACTAGCGGGAATGAGCAGTTCTTC
.,TRBV6-4,.,TRBJ1-1,CASRREFNTEAFF,TGTGCCAGCAGGCGGGAGTTCAACACTGAAGCTTTCTTT
.,TRBV20-1,.,TRBJ1-2,CSARFGTYGYTF,TGCAGTGCTAGATTCGGCACCTACGGCTACACCTTC
many,TRBV6-1,.,TRBJ1-5,CASSDGIGNQPQHF,TGTGCCAGCAGTGACGGAATCGGCAATCAGCCCCAGCATTTT
few,TRBV11-3,.,TRBJ2-6,CASSSRASGANVLTF,TGTGCCAGCAGCTCACGGGCCTCTGGGGCCAACGTCCTGACTTTC
.,TRBV4-1,.,TRBJ1-3,CASSNIGGISGNTIYF,TGCGCCAGCAGCAACATCGGGGGGATCTCTGGAAACACCATATATTTT
.,TRBV29-1,.,TRBJ2-3,CSVEQGSTDTQYF,TGCAGCGTTGAACAGGGAAGCACAGATACGCAGTATTTT
.,TRBV29-1,TRBD2,TRBJ2-2,CSVRRETGELFF,TGCAGCGTTCGGCGGGAGACCGGGGAGCTGTTTTTT
few,TRBV4-1,TRBD2,TRBJ2-5,CASSQRFAASGGATGETQYF,TGCGCCAGCAGCCAACGATTCGCTGCGAGCGGGGGGGCCACGGGAGAGACCCAGTACTTC
.,TRBV28,.,TRBJ1-2,CASSQGTSYGYTF,TGTGCCAGCAGTCAGGGGACCTCCTATGGCTACACCTTC
.,TRBV28,.,TRBJ1-5,CASSIHREQPQHF,TGTGCCAGCAGTATTCACAGGGAACAGCCCCAGCATTTT
few,TRBV6-1,TRBD1,TRBJ2-1,CASSGTGWYNEQFF,TGTGCCAGCAGTGGGACAGGGTGGTACAATGAGCAGTTCTTC
.,TRBV7-8,.,TRBJ1-2,CASSLGPYRTNYGYTF,TGTGCCAGCAGCTTAGGGCCTTATCGGACCAACTATGGCTACACCTTC
many,TRBV4-1,.,TRBJ1-2,CASSRDSGYTF,TGCGCCAGCAGCAGAGACAGTGGCTACACCTTC
few,TRBV5-1,.,TRBJ1-2,CASSRITEDPEGYTF,TGCGCCAGCAGCCGGATAACAGAGGATCCGGAGGGCTACACCTTC